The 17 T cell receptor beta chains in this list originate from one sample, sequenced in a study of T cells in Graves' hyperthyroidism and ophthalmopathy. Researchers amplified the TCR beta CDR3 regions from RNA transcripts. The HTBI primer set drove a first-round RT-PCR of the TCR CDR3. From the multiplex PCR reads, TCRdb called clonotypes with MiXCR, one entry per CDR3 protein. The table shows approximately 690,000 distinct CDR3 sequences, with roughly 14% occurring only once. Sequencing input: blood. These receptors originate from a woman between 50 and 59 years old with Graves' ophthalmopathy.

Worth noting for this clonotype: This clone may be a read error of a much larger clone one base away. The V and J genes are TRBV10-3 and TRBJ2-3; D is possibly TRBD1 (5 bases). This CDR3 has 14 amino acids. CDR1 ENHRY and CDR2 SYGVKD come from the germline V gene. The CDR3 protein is CAIGEGVSTDTQYF. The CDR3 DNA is TGTGCCATCGGTGAAGGGGTTAGCACAGATACGCAGTATTTT.

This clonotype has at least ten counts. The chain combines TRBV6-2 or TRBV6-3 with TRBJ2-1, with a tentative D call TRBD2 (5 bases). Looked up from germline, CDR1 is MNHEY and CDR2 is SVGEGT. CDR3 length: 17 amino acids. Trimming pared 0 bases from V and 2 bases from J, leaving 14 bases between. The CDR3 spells CASSYSPSRRPYNEQFF. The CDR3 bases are TGTGCCAGCAGTTACTCCCCTAGCCGACGTCCCTACAATGAGCAGTTCTTC.

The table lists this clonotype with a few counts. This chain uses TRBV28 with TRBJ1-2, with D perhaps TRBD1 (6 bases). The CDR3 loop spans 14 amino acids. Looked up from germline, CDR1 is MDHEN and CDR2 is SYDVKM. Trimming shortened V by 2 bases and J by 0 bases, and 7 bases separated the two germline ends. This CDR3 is CASSLGDTNYGYTF. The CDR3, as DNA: TGTGCCAGCAGTTTAGGGGACACTAACTATGGCTACACCTTC.

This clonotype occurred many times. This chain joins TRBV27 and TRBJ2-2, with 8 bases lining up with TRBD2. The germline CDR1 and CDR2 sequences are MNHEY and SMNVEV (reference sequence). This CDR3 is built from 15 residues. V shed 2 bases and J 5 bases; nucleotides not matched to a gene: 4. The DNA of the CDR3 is TGTGCCAGCAGTTTAAGCGGGAGAAGTACCGGGGAGCTGTTTTTT. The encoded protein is CASSLSGRSTGELFF.

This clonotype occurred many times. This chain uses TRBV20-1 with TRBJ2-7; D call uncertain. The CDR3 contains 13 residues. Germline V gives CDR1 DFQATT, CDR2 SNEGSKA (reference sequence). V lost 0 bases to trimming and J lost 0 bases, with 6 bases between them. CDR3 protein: CSAREGYSYEQYF. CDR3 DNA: TGCAGTGCTAGAGAGGGGTACTCCTACGAGCAGTACTTC.

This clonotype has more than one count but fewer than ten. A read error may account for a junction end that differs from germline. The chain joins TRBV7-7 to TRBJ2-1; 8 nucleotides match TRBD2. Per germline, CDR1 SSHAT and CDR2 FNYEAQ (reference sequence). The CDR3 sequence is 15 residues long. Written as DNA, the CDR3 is TGTGCTAGCAGCTTAATGGCGGGAGGATCCGGTGAGCAGTTCTTC. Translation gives CASSLMAGGSGEQFF.

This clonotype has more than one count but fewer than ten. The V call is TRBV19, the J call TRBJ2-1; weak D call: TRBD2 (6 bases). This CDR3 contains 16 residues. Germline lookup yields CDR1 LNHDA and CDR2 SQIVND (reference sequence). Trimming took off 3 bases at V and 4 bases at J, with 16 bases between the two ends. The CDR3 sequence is CASSIVGGSTYNEQFF. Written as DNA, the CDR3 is TGTGCCAGTAGTATCGTTGGGGGGAGCACATACAATGAGCAGTTCTTC.

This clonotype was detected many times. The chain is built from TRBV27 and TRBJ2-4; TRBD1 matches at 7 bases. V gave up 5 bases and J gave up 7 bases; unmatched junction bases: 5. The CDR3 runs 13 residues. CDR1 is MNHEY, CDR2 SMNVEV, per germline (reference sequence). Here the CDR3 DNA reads TGTGCCAGCAGTACGCCCAGGGGGAACATTCAGTACTTC. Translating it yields CASSTPRGNIQYF.

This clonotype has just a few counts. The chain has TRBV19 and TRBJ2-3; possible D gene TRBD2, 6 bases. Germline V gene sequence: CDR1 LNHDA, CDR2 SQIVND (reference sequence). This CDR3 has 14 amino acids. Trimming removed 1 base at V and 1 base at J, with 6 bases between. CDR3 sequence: CASSIASGTDTQYF. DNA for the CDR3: TGTGCCAGTAGTATAGCTAGCGGCACAGATACGCAGTATTTT.

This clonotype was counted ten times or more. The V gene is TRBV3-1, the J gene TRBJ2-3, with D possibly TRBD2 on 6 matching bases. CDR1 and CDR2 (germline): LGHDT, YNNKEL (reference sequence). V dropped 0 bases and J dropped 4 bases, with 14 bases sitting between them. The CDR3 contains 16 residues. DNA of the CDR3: TGTGCCAGCAGCCAAGATTTGGCGGGAAGCTCAGATACGCAGTATTTT. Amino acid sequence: CASSQDLAGSSDTQYF.

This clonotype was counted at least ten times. The chain's CDR3 is CASSPPQRSPLHF. CDR3 coding DNA: TGTGCCAGCTCACCACCTCAAAGATCACCCCTCCACTTT. The J gene is TRBJ1-6, the V gene TRBV18; D not certain. The CDR3 is 13 amino acids. Trimming shortened V by 0 bases and J by 10 bases, and 7 bases separated the two germline ends. In germline, CDR1 is KGHSH, CDR2 LQKENI.

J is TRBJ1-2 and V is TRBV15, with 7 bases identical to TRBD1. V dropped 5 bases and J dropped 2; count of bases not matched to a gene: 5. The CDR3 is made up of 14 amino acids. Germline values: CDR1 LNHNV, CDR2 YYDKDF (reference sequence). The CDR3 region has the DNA TGTGCCACCAGCCGGACAGGACAGAACTATGGCTACACCTTC. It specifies CATSRTGQNYGYTF.

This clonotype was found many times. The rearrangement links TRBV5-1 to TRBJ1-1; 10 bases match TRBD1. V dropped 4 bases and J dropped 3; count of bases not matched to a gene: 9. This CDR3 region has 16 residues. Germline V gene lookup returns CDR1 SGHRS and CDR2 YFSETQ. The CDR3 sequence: CASSPKTGGSDTEAFF. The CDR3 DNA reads TGCGCCAGCAGCCCAAAGACAGGGGGCTCAGACACTGAAGCTTTCTTT.

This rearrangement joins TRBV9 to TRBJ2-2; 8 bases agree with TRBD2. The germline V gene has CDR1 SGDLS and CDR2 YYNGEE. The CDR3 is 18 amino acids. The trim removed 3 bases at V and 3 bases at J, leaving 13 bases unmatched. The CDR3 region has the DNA TGTGCCAGCAGCGCCAGGGCCCTTAGTAGCGGGGACACCGGGGAGCTGTTTTTT. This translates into CASSARALSSGDTGELFF.

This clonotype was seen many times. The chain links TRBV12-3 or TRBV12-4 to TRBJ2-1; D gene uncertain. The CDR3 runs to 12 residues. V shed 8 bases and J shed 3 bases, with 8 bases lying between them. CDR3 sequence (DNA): TGTGCCAGCTCGACCAGCTACAATGAGCAGTTCTTC. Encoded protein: CASSTSYNEQFF.

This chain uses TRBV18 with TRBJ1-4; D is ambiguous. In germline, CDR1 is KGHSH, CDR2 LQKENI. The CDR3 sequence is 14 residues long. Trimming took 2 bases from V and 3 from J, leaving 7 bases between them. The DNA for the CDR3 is TGTGCCAGCTCACCATCATCAGCTAATGAAAAACTGTTTTTT. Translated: CASSPSSANEKLFF.

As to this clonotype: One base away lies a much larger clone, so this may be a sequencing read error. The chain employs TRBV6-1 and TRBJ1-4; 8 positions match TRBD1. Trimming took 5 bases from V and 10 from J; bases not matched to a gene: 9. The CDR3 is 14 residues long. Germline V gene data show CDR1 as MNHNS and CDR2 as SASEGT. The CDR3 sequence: CASSPGTGVGKLFF. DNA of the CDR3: TGTGCCAGCAGTCCCGGGACAGGCGTAGGAAAACTGTTTTTT.